This T cell receptor (beta chain) was recorded in a study of response to subunit inactivated influenza vaccine. Study-wide results and caveats: It was suggested by the authors that few new T cells are recruited by each seasonal influenza vaccination.

Germline CDR1 reads MNHEY; CDR2 reads SVGAGI. V shed 2 bases, J shed 3 bases, and the junction held 4 bases outside the gene matches. The CDR3 spans 15 residues. This clonotype was picked up many times. Antigen: not known. MiXCR, applied by TCRdb to the RT-PCR reads, yields one record per CDR3 protein. The table records about 520,000 distinct CDR3 sequences, roughly 11% of them present only once. The specimen comprised PBMCs from blood, sampled 40 to 50 days after vaccination. The chain carries TRBV6-5 and TRBJ2-7; TRBD2 matches at 10 bases. The source of this sequence is a man aged 50 or older who received an inactivated influenza vaccine. The CDR3, as DNA: TGTGCCAGCAGTTACGCCCTAGCGGGAGACTACGAGCAGTACTTC. Its protein product is CASSYALAGDYEQYF.